Presented here are 24 T cell receptor beta chains from one specimen sequenced in a study of T cell responses to AZD1222 COVID-19 vaccine. Profiling relied on immunoSEQ multiplex PCR, and the TCRdb table lists in-frame clones only, not all of them. Counted here are more than 110,000 clones, roughly nine tenths occurring once; the ten biggest clones make up more than 3.5%. The sample was peripheral blood, taken on day 0 of AZD1222 vaccination. The receptors stem from an adult in good health.

The chain couples TRBV5-6 to TRBJ1-3; 7 bases map to TRBD1. This CDR3 contains 17 residues. V was clipped by 4 bases and J by 0 bases; unmatched bases: 10. Germline CDR1 is SGHDT and CDR2 is YYEEEE. DNA for the CDR3: TGTGCCAGCAGCGCCCCGGACAGGAGGAGCTCTGGAAACACCATATATTTT. Amino acid sequence: CASSAPDRRSSGNTIYF.

V and J are TRBV7-2 and TRBJ2-7, with 7 positions matching TRBD2. Germline CDR1 is SGHTA and CDR2 is FQGNSA. CDR3 length: 16 residues. V shed 1 base and J 6 bases; nucleotides not matched to a gene: 12. The chain's CDR3 is CASSLEGGGSTREQYF. As DNA, the CDR3 is TGTGCCAGCAGCTTAGAGGGCGGGGGATCTACTCGCGAGCAGTACTTC.

The chain couples TRBV6-5 to TRBJ1-2; D is ambiguous. Trimming shortened V by 0 bases and J by 5 bases, and 7 bases separated the two germline ends. CDR1 MNHEY and CDR2 SVGAGI come from the germline V gene. The CDR3 extends over 13 amino acids. In DNA form, the CDR3 reads TGTGCCAGCAGTTACTCCGGTGCTTATGGCTACACCTTC. Translated: CASSYSGAYGYTF.

This chain connects TRBV11-2 to TRBJ2-2; no clear D gene. Germline CDR1 SGHAT, CDR2 FQNNGV. The CDR3 consists of 15 residues. The V gene lost 1 base and the J gene lost 8 bases, with 14 bases spanning the gap. The CDR3 region is CASSLGVGLPGELFF. Written as DNA, the CDR3 is TGTGCCAGCAGCTTAGGTGTGGGTTTGCCGGGGGAGCTGTTTTTT.

This chain links TRBV6-5 with TRBJ2-7, with 7 bases aligning to TRBD1. The CDR3 sequence is 14 residues long. CDR1 is MNHEY, CDR2 SVGAGI, per germline. V shed 7 bases, J shed 3 bases, and the junction held 9 bases outside the gene matches. CDR3 nucleotides: TGTGCCAGCACGCGACAGGGCTCGGGCTACGAGCAGTACTTC. As protein: CASTRQGSGYEQYF.

Here the CDR3 reads CASSSQGAPQHF. The CDR3 DNA reads TGTGCCAGCAGCTCGCAGGGGGCGCCCCAGCATTTT. The gene calls are TRBV7-2 and TRBJ1-5; 8 bases match TRBD1. Germline V gene lookup returns CDR1 SGHTA and CDR2 FQGNSA. V shed 4 bases and J 9 bases; nucleotides not matched to a gene: 2. The length of the CDR3 is 12 residues.

With regard to this clone: Its ends do not fully match the called genes, so a read error is possible. The rearrangement joins TRBV7-2 to TRBJ1-6; D not certain. In germline, CDR1 is SGHTA, CDR2 FQGNSA. The CDR3 has 14 amino acids. The DNA of the CDR3 is TGTGCCAGCCGTAACGGACGGCTTGGCTCACCCCCCCACTTT. Protein: CASRNGRLGSPPHF.

The chain uses TRBV7-8 and TRBJ2-5; D is unresolved. The germline V gene encodes CDR1 SGHVS and CDR2 FQNEAQ. The CDR3 has 12 amino acids. V gave up 5 bases and J gave up 2 bases, with 6 bases separating them. The CDR3: CASSLDQETQYF. The CDR3 region has the DNA TGTGCCAGCAGCCTAGATCAAGAGACCCAGTACTTC.

The chain carries TRBV3-1 (or the pseudogene TRBV3-2) and TRBJ1-6, with 9 bases identical to TRBD1. CDR1 is LGHDT, CDR2 YNNKEL, per germline (reference sequence). The trim removed 4 bases at V and 3 bases at J, leaving 10 bases unmatched. CDR3 size: 18 residues. The chain's CDR3 is CASSPKGTGGRYNSPLHF. The CDR3 region has the DNA TGTGCCAGCAGCCCCAAGGGTACAGGGGGCCGCTATAATTCACCCCTCCACTTT.

As DNA, the CDR3 is TGTGCCAGCTCACCCCCAGGGGCCAACTACAATGAGCAGTTCTTC. It is translated as CASSPPGANYNEQFF. The chain employs TRBV18 and TRBJ2-1, with D possibly being TRBD1 (6 bases). The CDR3 runs 15 residues. V lost 3 bases and J lost 3, with 12 bases in between. Germline V gene data show CDR1 as KGHSH and CDR2 as LQKENI.

V gene TRBV5-1 combines with J gene TRBJ2-3; 7 nucleotides agree with TRBD2. J lost 0 bases, V lost 6 bases, and 13 bases had no gene match. CDR3 length: 17 residues. Per germline, CDR1 SGHRS and CDR2 YFSETQ. The CDR3 here is CASTRRDYTASTDTQYF. The CDR3 DNA sequence: TGCGCCAGCACTCGCCGGGACTACACAGCTAGCACAGATACGCAGTATTTT.

This clone was seen a single time. The chain has TRBV12-5 and TRBJ1-2; 7 nucleotides line up with TRBD1. V was clipped by 3 bases and J by 4 bases; unmatched bases: 5. From germline, CDR1 is LGHNT and CDR2 FRNRAP. The CDR3 loop spans 14 amino acids. This CDR3 reads CASGLGTAVYGYTF. CDR3 bases: TGTGCTAGTGGTTTAGGGACAGCCGTCTATGGCTACACCTTC. Full variable domain (missing parts from reference TRBV12-5 and TRBJ1-2): DARVTQTPRHKVTEMGQEVTMRCQPILGHNTVFWYRQTMMQGLELLAYFRNRAPLDDSGMPKDRFSAEMPDATLATLKIQPSEPRDSAVYFCASGLGTAVYGYTFGSGTRLTVV.

The genes are TRBV4-3 and TRBJ2-2, with 8 bases identical to TRBD1. This CDR3 spans 16 amino acids. The ends lost 1 base at V and 0 bases at J; junction bases unmatched: 1. Germline V gives CDR1 LGHNA, CDR2 YSLEER. This chain's CDR3 is CASSQVQGANTGELFF. The DNA for the CDR3 is TGCGCCAGCAGCCAAGTACAGGGGGCGAACACCGGGGAGCTGTTTTTT.

The chain couples TRBV6-2 or TRBV6-3 to TRBJ1-6, with D unclear. The CDR3 runs 14 residues. V was shortened by 6 bases and J by 9 bases, with 15 bases between the two germline ends. Germline loops: CDR1 MNHEY, CDR2 SVGEGT. The CDR3 spells CASSSARGGSPLHF. CDR3 nucleotide sequence: TGTGCCAGCAGCTCTGCACGGGGAGGTTCACCCCTCCACTTT.

The CDR3 DNA sequence: TGTGCCAGCAAGTCTTCCACCGGGGAGCTGTTTTTT. Protein sequence: CASKSSTGELFF. This chain uses TRBV6-5 with TRBJ2-2; unclear D gene. The CDR3 sequence is 12 residues long. Germline CDR1 MNHEY, CDR2 SVGAGI. Between the trimmed V and J ends, which lost 7 bases and 4 bases, there was a span of 7 bases.

The chain employs TRBV15 and TRBJ1-2; D not resolved. Germline loops: CDR1 LNHNV, CDR2 YYDKDF (reference sequence). This CDR3 spans 12 amino acids. With 1 base removed from V and 5 bases from J, the gap between germline ends came to 5 bases. CDR3 nucleotide sequence: TGTGCCACCAGCAGAGCTGCTTATGGCTACACCTTC. Amino acid sequence: CATSRAAYGYTF.

The rearrangement uses TRBV19 and TRBJ1-1, with D hard to call. Looked up from germline, CDR1 is LNHDA and CDR2 is SQIVND (reference sequence). The CDR3 totals 15 residues. Trimming cost V 7 bases and J 1 base, with 16 bases left between them. Written as DNA, the CDR3 is TGTGCCAGTAAGGGTCGGGAGGTCGAGAACACTGAAGCTTTCTTT. Translated, it gives CASKGREVENTEAFF. Using reference TRBV19 and TRBJ1-1 for the parts outside the CDR3, the full variable domain is DGGITQSPKYLFRKEGQNVTLSCEQNLNHDAMYWYRQDPGQGLRLIYYSQIVNDFQKGDIAEGYSVSREKKESFPLTVTSAQKNPTAFYLCASKGREVENTEAFFGQGTRLTVV.

The chain uses TRBV28 and TRBJ2-2; 9 bases match TRBD1. This CDR3 is built from 15 residues. The junction had 3 bases not matched to a gene; V was cut back by 6 bases and J by 1 base. Looked up from germline, CDR1 is MDHEN and CDR2 is SYDVKM. The CDR3 here is CASRLGQGNTGELFF. As DNA, the CDR3 is TGTGCCAGCAGGCTGGGACAGGGGAACACCGGGGAGCTGTTTTTT.

The V call is TRBV6-1, the J call TRBJ1-5; D perhaps matches TRBD1 (6 bases). In germline, CDR1 is MNHNS, CDR2 SASEGT. The length of the CDR3 is 14 residues. V gave up 3 bases and J gave up 2 bases, with 8 bases separating them. The CDR3 nucleotides are TGTGCCAGCAGTGACGGGGGCGGCAATCAGCCCCAGCATTTT. It specifies CASSDGGGNQPQHF.

In this sample, this clone turned up once. The J gene is TRBJ2-2, the V gene TRBV11-1; TRBD1 is a possible D gene (6 bases). Germline CDR1 SGHAT, CDR2 FQDESV (reference sequence). This CDR3 has 14 residues. The ends were cut back, 3 bases at V and 7 bases at J, with 12 bases in the middle. The CDR3 nucleotides read TGTGCCAGCAGCTTGGCAGGGGCTGACGGGGAGCTGTTTTTT. Amino acids: CASSLAGADGELFF.

This chain uses TRBV5-5 with TRBJ1-1; tentative D call: TRBD1 (5 bases). CDR3 size: 15 residues. The V end was cut by 4 bases, the J end by 1 base, with 14 bases between. CDR1 is SGHKS and CDR2 is YYEKEE in the germline V gene (reference sequence). In DNA form, the CDR3 reads TGTGCCAGCAGCCTGGGGGGTCCGCCGAACACTGAAGCTTTCTTT. It translates to CASSLGGPPNTEAFF.

The gene calls are TRBV28 and TRBJ2-1; 8 bases are shared with TRBD2. CDR1 and CDR2 from the germline V gene are MDHEN and SYDVKM. The J segment lost 3 bases and the V segment lost 5 bases, leaving 18 bases of the junction unmatched. There are 19 residues in the CDR3. The CDR3 here is CASSQITATAGVVYNEQFF. The CDR3 nucleotides are TGTGCCAGCAGTCAAATTACTGCCACAGCGGGAGTGGTCTACAATGAGCAGTTCTTC.

The chain couples TRBV6-5 to TRBJ2-1, with D perhaps assigned TRBD1 or TRBD2 (5 bases each). Trimming took off 5 bases at V and 11 bases at J, with 13 bases between the two ends. This CDR3 is 12 amino acids long. Germline V CDR1 and CDR2: MNHEY, SVGAGI. This CDR3 is CASSRDDVKQFF. The CDR3 DNA reads TGTGCCAGCAGTAGGGACGACGTCAAGCAGTTCTTC.

The rearrangement links TRBV12-3 or TRBV12-4 to TRBJ2-4, with D perhaps TRBD2 (6 bases). The CDR3 length is 13 residues. V lost 6 bases and J 9 bases, leaving 15 bases between the germline ends. CDR3 bases: TGTGCCAGCAGCCCCGGACTAATGGGCATTCAGTACTTC. Encoded protein: CASSPGLMGIQYF.